One and the same sample provided the 10 T cell receptor beta chains below, sequenced in a study of Ad26.COV2.S vaccination and SARS-CoV-2 variants. This sample's treatment: some 20 received Ad26.COV2.S at low or high dose, single or two shots; 5 received placebo; per-sample allocation not given. Vaccine and placebo recipients were sampled on day 63 after the first injection. Assay: immunoSEQ multiplex PCR; the TCRdb copy retains only in-frame clones and omits some. The top ten hold approximately 1.6% of the sample, which has about 390,000 clones, 92% seen once. The sequenced sample was peripheral blood, obtained in a trial of Ad26.COV2.S vaccine versus placebo. These receptor sequences come from a person aged 18-65 years who received the Ad26.COV2.S COVID-19 vaccine or a placebo.

The CDR3 DNA reads as TGTGCCATCAGTGAGTCGACCCCCTACGAGCAGTACTTC. This encodes CAISESTPYEQYF. The genes are TRBV10-3 and TRBJ2-7; unclear D gene. V lost 0 bases, J lost 2 bases, and 5 bases lay in between. Germline CDR1 ENHRY, CDR2 SYGVKD. CDR3 length: 13 amino acids.

The chain uses TRBV2 and TRBJ1-2; 11 nucleotides match TRBD1. This CDR3 is 13 amino acids long. Germline V gives CDR1 SNHLY, CDR2 FYNNEI. V was pared by 6 bases and J by 8 bases, with 5 bases of the junction left unmatched. The CDR3 here is CASRGQGVLGYTF. The CDR3 bases are TGTGCCAGCAGGGGACAGGGGGTGTTGGGCTACACCTTC.

This sequence joins TRBV28 and TRBJ1-5, with D unresolved. The CDR3 is 15 residues long. The V end was cut by 6 bases, the J end by 4 bases, with 16 bases between. CDR1 is MDHEN and CDR2 is SYDVKM in the germline V gene. The CDR3 loop reads CASRPFGRVNQPQHF. The DNA for the CDR3 is TGTGCCAGCAGACCCTTCGGGAGGGTGAATCAGCCCCAGCATTTT.

V usage is TRBV4-3 and J usage is TRBJ2-1, with D possibly matching TRBD2 (5 bases). Looked up from germline, CDR1 is LGHNA and CDR2 is YSLEER. The V end lost 1 base, the J end lost 5 bases, and 15 bases lay between the germline ends. There are 16 residues in the CDR3. CDR3 coding DNA: TGCGCCAGCAGCCAAGCGTCTGGGTTGGGAGACAATGAGCAGTTCTTC. It yields the protein CASSQASGLGDNEQFF.

The V gene is TRBV6-1, the J gene TRBJ1-6; D unclear. The CDR3 runs 12 residues. Germline assignment: CDR1 MNHNS and CDR2 SASEGT. The V gene lost 1 base and the J gene lost 14 bases, with 9 bases spanning the gap. CDR3 loop: CASSEVVRSLHF. CDR3 coding DNA: TGTGCCAGCAGTGAAGTAGTAAGGTCCCTCCACTTT.

CDR3 bases: TGTGCCAGCAGAGCTTACGGTTGGGGTCGCAGGGGTGGCTACGAGCAGTACTTC. Its translation: CASRAYGWGRRGGYEQYF. This chain connects TRBV13 to TRBJ2-7, with a weak D call TRBD1 (6 bases). This CDR3 comprises 18 residues. V gave up 6 bases and J gave up 3 bases, with 27 bases separating them. CDR1 is PRHDT, CDR2 FYEKMQ, per germline (reference sequence).

The chain carries TRBV3-1 (or the pseudogene TRBV3-2) and TRBJ1-2, with 8 bases fitting TRBD1. Germline V gene data show CDR1 as LGHDT and CDR2 as YNNKEL (reference sequence). The CDR3 contains 15 residues. With 1 base clipped from V and 8 bases from J, the junction kept 9 bases outside the gene matches. CDR3 sequence reads: CASSQVPGQDDGYTF. CDR3 nucleotides: TGTGCCAGCAGCCAAGTCCCGGGACAGGACGACGGCTACACCTTC.

The gene calls are TRBV12-3 or TRBV12-4 and TRBJ1-1, with D tentatively TRBD1 (5 bases). The CDR3 is made up of 13 amino acids. Trimming pared 8 bases from V and 6 bases from J, leaving 16 bases between. CDR3 protein: CASGKQTRAEAFF. CDR3 sequence (DNA): TGTGCCAGCGGTAAACAGACCAGGGCTGAAGCTTTCTTT.

The chain recombines TRBV7-2 with TRBJ2-1, with 9 bases identical to TRBD1. Germline V gene lookup returns CDR1 SGHTA and CDR2 FQGNSA. The CDR3 contains 17 residues. The V gene end was trimmed by 5 bases and the J gene end by 4 bases; junction bases not matched to a gene: 12. The CDR3 DNA follows: TGTGCCAGCAGCCCCCCACCGGACAGGGGAAAGTACAATGAGCAGTTCTTC. Translated: CASSPPPDRGKYNEQFF.

Only one count was recorded for this clone. The genes are TRBV11-2 and TRBJ2-5; 8 bases are shared with TRBD1. Unmatched junction bases numbered 7, after V lost 5 bases and J lost 5 bases. CDR1 is SGHAT and CDR2 is FQNNGV in the germline V gene. This CDR3 comprises 14 residues. CDR3 residues: CASSNWTGWETQYF. DNA of the CDR3: TGTGCCAGCAGCAATTGGACAGGGTGGGAGACCCAGTACTTC.